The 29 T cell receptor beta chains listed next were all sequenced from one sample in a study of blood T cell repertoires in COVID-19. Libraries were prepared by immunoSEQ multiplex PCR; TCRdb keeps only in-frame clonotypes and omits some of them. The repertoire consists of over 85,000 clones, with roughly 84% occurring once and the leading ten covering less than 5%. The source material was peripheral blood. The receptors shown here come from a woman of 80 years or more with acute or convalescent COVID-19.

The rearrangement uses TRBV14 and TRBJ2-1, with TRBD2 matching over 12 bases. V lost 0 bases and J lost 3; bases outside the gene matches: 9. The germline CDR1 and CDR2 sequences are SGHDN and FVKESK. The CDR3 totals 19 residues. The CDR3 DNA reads TGTGCCAGCAGCCAAGACAGCGTAAGACTAGCGGGGGACTACAATGAGCAGTTCTTC. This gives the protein CASSQDSVRLAGDYNEQFF.

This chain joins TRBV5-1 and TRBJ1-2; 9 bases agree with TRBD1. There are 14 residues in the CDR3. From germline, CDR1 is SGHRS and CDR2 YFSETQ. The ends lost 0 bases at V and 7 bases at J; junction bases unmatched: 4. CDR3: CASSLGTGVRGYTF. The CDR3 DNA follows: TGCGCCAGCAGCTTGGGGACAGGGGTTCGTGGCTACACCTTC.

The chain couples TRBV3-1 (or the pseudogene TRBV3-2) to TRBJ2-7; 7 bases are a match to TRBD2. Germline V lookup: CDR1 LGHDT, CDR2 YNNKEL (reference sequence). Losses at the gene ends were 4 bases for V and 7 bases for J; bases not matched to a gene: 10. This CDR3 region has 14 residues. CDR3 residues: CASSLPGLGREQYF. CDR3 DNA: TGTGCCAGCAGCCTCCCCGGACTAGGAAGGGAGCAGTACTTC.

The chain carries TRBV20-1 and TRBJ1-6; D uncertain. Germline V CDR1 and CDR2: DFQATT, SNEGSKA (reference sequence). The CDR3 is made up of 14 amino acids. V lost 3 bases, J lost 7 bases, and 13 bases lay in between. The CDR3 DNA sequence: TGCAGTGCTAGTAAGCCTCGTGCGAATTCACCCCTCCACTTT. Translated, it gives CSASKPRANSPLHF.

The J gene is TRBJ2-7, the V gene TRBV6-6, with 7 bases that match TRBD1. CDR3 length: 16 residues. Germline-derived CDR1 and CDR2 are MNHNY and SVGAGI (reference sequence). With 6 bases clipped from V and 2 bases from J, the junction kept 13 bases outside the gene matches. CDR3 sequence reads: CASSPRIGTVAYEQYF. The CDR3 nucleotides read TGTGCCAGCAGCCCACGGATCGGGACAGTAGCCTACGAGCAGTACTTC.

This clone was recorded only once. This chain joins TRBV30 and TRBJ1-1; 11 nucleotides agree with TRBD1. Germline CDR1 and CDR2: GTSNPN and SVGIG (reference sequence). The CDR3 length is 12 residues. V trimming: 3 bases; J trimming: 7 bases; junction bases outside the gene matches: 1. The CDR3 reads CAWRGTGGEAFF. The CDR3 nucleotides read TGTGCCTGGAGGGGGACAGGGGGTGAAGCTTTCTTT.

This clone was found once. CDR3 loop: CASSLGGGGEQYF. CDR3 nucleotide sequence: TGCGCCAGCAGCTTGGGCGGGGGGGGCGAGCAGTACTTC. The chain is built from TRBV5-1 and TRBJ2-7; the match to TRBD2 covers 9 bases. V gave up 0 bases and J gave up 6 bases; unmatched junction bases: 1. The V gene's germline CDR1 is SGHRS and CDR2 YFSETQ. The CDR3 covers 13 residues.

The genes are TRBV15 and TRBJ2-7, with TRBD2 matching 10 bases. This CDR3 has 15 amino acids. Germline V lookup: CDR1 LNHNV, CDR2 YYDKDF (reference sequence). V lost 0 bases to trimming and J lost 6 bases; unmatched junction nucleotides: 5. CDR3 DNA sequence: TGTGCCACCAGCAGAGATTACAGCGGGAGGGGCGAGCAGTACTTC. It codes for CATSRDYSGRGEQYF.

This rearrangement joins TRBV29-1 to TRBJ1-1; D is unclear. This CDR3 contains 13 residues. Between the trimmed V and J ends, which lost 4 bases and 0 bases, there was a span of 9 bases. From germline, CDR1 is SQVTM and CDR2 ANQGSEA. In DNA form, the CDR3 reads TGCAGCGTTGGTCAGATAATGAACACTGAAGCTTTCTTT. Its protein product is CSVGQIMNTEAFF.

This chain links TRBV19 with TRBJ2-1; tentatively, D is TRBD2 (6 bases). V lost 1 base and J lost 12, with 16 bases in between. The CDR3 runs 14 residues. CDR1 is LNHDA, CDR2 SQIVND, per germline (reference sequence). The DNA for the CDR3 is TGTGCCAGTAGTATAGGGAGGGCTAGCCCACGGCAGTTCTTC. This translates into CASSIGRASPRQFF.

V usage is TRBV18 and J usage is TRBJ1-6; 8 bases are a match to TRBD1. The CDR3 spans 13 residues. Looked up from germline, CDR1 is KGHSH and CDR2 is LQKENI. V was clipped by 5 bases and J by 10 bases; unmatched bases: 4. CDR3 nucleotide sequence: TGTGCCAGCTCAAACGACAGGGGATCACCCCTCCACTTT. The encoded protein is CASSNDRGSPLHF.

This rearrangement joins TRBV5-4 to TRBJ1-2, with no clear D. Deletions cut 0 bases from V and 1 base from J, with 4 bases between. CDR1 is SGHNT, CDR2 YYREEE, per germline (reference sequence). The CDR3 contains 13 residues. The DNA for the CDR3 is TGTGCCAGCAGCTTGGACAGTAACTATGGCTACACCTTC. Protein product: CASSLDSNYGYTF.

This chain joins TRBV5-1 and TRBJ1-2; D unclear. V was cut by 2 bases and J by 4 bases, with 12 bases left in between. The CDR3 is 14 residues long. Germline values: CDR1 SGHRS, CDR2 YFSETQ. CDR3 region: CASSFSDGGYGYTF. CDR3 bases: TGCGCCAGCAGCTTCTCGGACGGAGGCTATGGCTACACCTTC.

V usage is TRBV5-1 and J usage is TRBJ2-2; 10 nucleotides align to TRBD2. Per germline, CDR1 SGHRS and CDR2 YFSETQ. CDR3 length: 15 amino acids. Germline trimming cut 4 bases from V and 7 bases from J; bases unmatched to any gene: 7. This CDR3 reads CASSPGSGRGGELFF. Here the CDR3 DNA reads TGCGCCAGCAGCCCAGGCAGCGGGAGGGGCGGGGAGCTGTTTTTT.

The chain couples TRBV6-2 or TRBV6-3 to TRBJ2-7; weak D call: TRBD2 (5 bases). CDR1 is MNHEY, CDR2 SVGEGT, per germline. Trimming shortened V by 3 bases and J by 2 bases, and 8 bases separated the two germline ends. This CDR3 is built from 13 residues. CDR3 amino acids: CASSYQRAYEQYF. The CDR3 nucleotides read TGTGCCAGCAGTTATCAGAGGGCCTACGAGCAGTACTTC.

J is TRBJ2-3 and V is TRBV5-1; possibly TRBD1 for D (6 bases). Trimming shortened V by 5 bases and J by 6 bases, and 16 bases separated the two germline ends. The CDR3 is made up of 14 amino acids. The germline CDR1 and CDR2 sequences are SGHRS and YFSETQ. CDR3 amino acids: CASRMTGSTDTQYF. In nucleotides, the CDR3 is TGCGCCAGCAGGATGACAGGATCCACGGATACGCAGTATTTT. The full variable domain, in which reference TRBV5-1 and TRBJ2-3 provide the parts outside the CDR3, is KAGVTQTPRYLIKTRGQQVTLSCSPISGHRSVSWYQQTPGQGLQFLFEYFSETQRNKGNFPGRFSGRQFSNSRSEMNVSTLELGDSALYLCASRMTGSTDTQYFGPGTRLTVL.

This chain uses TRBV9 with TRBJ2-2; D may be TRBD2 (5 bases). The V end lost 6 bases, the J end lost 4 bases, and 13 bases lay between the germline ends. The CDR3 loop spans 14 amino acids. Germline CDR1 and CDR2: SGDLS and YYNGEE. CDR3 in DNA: TGTGCCAGCAAGTTGGGAGAGAGCACCGGGGAGCTGTTTTTT. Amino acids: CASKLGESTGELFF. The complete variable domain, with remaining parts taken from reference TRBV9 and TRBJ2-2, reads DSGVTQTPKHLITATGQRVTLRCSPRSGDLSVYWYQQSLDQGLQFLIQYYNGEERAKGNILERFSAQQFPDLHSELNLSSLELGDSALYFCASKLGESTGELFFGEGSRLTVL.

The CDR3 DNA sequence: TGTGCCAGCAGCGATAGGACAGGGCCGAATTCACCCCTCCACTTT. As protein: CASSDRTGPNSPLHF. This chain links TRBV9 with TRBJ1-6, with 8 bases identical to TRBD1. This CDR3 region has 15 residues. Trimming at V came to 3 bases and at J to 7 bases, leaving 6 bases not matched to a gene. Germline values: CDR1 SGDLS, CDR2 YYNGEE.

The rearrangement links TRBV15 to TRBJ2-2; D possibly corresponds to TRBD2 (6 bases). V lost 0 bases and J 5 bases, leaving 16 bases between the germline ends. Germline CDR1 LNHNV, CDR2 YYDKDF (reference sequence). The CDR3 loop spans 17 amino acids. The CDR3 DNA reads TGTGCCACCAGCAGAGATGGCGCCGGAGGAGGGACCGGGGAGCTGTTTTTT. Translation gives CATSRDGAGGGTGELFF.

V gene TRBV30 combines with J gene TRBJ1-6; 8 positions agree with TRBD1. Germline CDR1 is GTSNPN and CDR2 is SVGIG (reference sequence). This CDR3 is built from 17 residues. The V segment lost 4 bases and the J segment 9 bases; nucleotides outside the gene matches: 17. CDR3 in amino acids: CAWTFERTGRVSSPLHF. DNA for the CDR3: TGTGCCTGGACATTCGAGAGGACAGGGAGGGTTTCTTCACCCCTCCACTTT.

The CDR3 sequence: CASSGQSPETEAFF. For the CDR3, the DNA is TGTGCCAGCAGTGGTCAGTCCCCGGAGACTGAAGCTTTCTTT. V and J are TRBV3-1 (or the pseudogene TRBV3-2) and TRBJ1-1; D remains ambiguous. The CDR3 runs to 14 residues. The ends were cut back, 6 bases at V and 5 bases at J, with 16 bases in the middle. Germline assignment: CDR1 LGHDT and CDR2 YNNKEL (reference sequence).

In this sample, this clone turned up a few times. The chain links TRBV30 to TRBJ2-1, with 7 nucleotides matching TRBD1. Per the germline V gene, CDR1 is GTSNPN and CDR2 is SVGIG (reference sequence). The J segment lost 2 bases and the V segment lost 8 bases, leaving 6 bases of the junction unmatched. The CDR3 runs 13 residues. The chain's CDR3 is CATSTGTYNEQFF. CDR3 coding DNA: TGTGCCACTTCGACAGGGACCTACAATGAGCAGTTCTTC.

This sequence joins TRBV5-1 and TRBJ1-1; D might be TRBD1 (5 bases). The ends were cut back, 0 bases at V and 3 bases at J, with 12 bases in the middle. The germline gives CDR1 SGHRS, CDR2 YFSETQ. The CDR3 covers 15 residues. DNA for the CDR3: TGCGCCAGCAGCTTGGCCCGGGGGACCGACACTGAAGCTTTCTTT. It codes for CASSLARGTDTEAFF.

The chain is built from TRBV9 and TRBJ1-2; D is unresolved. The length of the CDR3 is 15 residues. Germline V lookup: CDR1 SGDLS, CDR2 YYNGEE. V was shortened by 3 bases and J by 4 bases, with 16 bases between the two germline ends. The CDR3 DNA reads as TGTGCCAGCAGCGCCACCTTTCTCGGTCCCTATGGCTACACCTTC. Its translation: CASSATFLGPYGYTF.

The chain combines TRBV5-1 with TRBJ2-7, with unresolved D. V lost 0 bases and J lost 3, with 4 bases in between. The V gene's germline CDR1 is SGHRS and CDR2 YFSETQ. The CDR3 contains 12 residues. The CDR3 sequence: CASSLESYEQYF. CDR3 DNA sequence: TGCGCCAGCAGCTTGGAGAGCTACGAGCAGTACTTC.

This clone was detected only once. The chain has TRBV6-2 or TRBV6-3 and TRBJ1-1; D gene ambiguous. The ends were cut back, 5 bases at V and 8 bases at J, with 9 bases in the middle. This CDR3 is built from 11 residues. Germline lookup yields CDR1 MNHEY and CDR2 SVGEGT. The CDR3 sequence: CASSNGREAFF. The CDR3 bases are TGTGCCAGCAGTAACGGGAGAGAAGCTTTCTTT.

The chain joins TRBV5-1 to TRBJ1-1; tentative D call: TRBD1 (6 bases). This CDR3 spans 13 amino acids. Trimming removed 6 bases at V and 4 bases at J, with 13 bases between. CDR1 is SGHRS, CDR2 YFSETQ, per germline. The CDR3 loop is CASNRGGGTEAFF. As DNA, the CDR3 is TGCGCCAGCAACCGGGGGGGCGGCACTGAAGCTTTCTTT.

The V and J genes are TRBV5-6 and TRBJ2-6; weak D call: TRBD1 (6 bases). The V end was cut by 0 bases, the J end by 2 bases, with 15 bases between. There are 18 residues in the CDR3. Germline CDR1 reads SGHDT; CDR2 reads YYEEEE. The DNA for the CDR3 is TGTGCCAGCAGCTTGGACAGGGCCCTTCTGGCTGGGGCCAACGTCCTGACTTTC. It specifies CASSLDRALLAGANVLTF.

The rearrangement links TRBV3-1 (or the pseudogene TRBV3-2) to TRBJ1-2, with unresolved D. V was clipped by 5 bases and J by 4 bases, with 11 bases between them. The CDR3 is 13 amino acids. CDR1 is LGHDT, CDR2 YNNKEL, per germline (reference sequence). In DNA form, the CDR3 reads TGTGCCAGCAGCGTAGACGGACTCTATGGCTACACCTTC. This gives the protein CASSVDGLYGYTF.